This is a list of T cell receptor beta chains from one sample in a study of blood T cell repertoires in COVID-19. The protocol was immunoSEQ multiplex PCR, while the TCRdb copy is restricted to in-frame clones and leaves out a portion. Among under 200,000 clones listed, roughly 80% were seen once. The sequenced sample was PBMCs or T cells enriched from blood (not recorded which). The receptors here all came from a middle-aged woman with acute COVID-19. The CDR3 runs from the conserved cysteine through the conserved F or W. A D gene is named only where the DNA matches it firmly. Size is omitted from some rows. Given values are once, few, many or a class for expanded clones.

V gene	J gene	CDR3 length	D gene	clone size	CDR3 DNA	CDR3 protein
TRBV27	TRBJ1-2	14	-	-	TGTGCCAGCAGTTTATCGTGGGGGGTCTATGGCTACACCTTC	CASSLSWGVYGYTF
TRBV18	TRBJ2-1	14	TRBD2	-	TGTGCCAGCTCACCGCTAGCGGGAGACAATGAGCAGTTCTTC	CASSPLAGDNEQFF
TRBV24-1	TRBJ2-1	15	TRBD2	-	TGTGCCACCAGTGATGGACTAGCGGGAACTAATGAGCAGTTCTTC	CATSDGLAGTNEQFF
TRBV5-1	TRBJ2-1	15	TRBD2	few	TGCGCCAGCAGCTTTGGTGGCGGGAGGGACAATGAGCAGTTCTTC	CASSFGGGRDNEQFF
TRBV2	TRBJ2-1	16	TRBD2	-	TGTGCCAGCAGTTTTGATGGGGTAGCGGGAGCGGATGAGCAGTTCTTC	CASSFDGVAGADEQFF
TRBV2	TRBJ2-3	14	TRBD2	-	TGTGCCAGCAGTTGGGGACTAGCGGGAGATACGCAGTATTTT	CASSWGLAGDTQYF
TRBV3-1/TRBV3-2	TRBJ2-2	12	-	-	TGTGCCAGCAGCCCGGGCACCGGGGAGCTGTTTTTT	CASSPGTGELFF
TRBV6-5	TRBJ1-2	13	-	-	TGTGCCAGCCAGGTGATAGCTAACTATGGCTACACCTTC	CASQVIANYGYTF
TRBV18	TRBJ1-4	15	TRBD1	-	TGTGCCAGCTCACCGACGACAGGGGCTAATGAAAAACTGTTTTTT	CASSPTTGANEKLFF
TRBV27	TRBJ2-1	15	TRBD2	-	TGTGCCAGCAGTTTGAGGGGACTAGAGAACAATGAGCAGTTCTTC	CASSLRGLENNEQFF
TRBV27	TRBJ2-1	15	-	-	TGTGCCAGCAGTTTATCGAGGCCCACCTACAATGAGCAGTTCTTC	CASSLSRPTYNEQFF
TRBV7-9	TRBJ1-4	15	-	once	TGTGCCAGCAGCTTAGGCGATGGGAGACGAGAAAAACTGTTTTTT	CASSLGDGRREKLFF
TRBV6-5	TRBJ1-1	12	-	-	TGTGCCAGCAGCCACGGGGGACGGGGGGCTTTCTTT	CASSHGGRGAFF
TRBV12-3/TRBV12-4	TRBJ2-7	13	-	once	TGTGCCAGCAGTTGGAACACTAACTACGAGCAGTACTTC	CASSWNTNYEQYF
TRBV5-8	TRBJ2-3	13	TRBD2	-	TGTGCCAGCCGGGGACTAGCGGGGTATACGCAGTATTTT	CASRGLAGYTQYF
TRBV4-1	TRBJ2-7	12	-	-	TGCGCCAGCAGCCAGGAAGCAGGCGAGCAGTACTTC	CASSQEAGEQYF
TRBV6-5	TRBJ1-6	13	TRBD1	-	TGTGCCAGCAGAGACAGGGTGAGAGAACCCCTCCACTTT	CASRDRVREPLHF